This T cell receptor (beta chain) is from a study of blood T cell repertoires in COVID-19. Across the study: There were acute and convalescent COVID-19 samples, and they came from the United States, Italy and Spain. T cells, B-cell-depleted T cells, or PBMCs supplied cDNA or gDNA.

The authors' processing: Estimation of nucleated cell counts was performed using reference gene primer amplification. Sequenced by immunoSEQ multiplex PCR; TCRdb stores in-frame clones only, minus some. V, J and clone size reflect that table, while D and trimming were determined from the DNA. The sample includes about 670,000 clones, 75% to 90% seen only once; the top ten take under 0.3%. The specimen was peripheral blood. The TCR originated in a woman aged 18-29 years with acute or convalescent COVID-19.

Written as DNA, the CDR3 is TGTGCCAGCAGCCCCGGACTAGCGGGGGGGTCCGGGGAGCTGTTTTTT. Its protein is CASSPGLAGGSGELFF. V gene TRBV5-4 combines with J gene TRBJ2-2; 15 bases map to TRBD2. Germline CDR1 and CDR2: SGHNT and YYREEE (reference sequence). CDR3 length: 16 residues. Trimming took 4 bases from V and 6 from J; bases not matched to a gene: 4. The full variable domain, in which reference TRBV5-4 and TRBJ2-2 provide the parts outside the CDR3, is ETGVTQSPTHLIKTRGQQVTLRCSSQSGHNTVSWYQQALGQGPQFIFQYYREEENGRGNFPPRFSGLQFPNYSSELNVNALELDDSALYLCASSPGLAGGSGELFFGEGSRLTVL.